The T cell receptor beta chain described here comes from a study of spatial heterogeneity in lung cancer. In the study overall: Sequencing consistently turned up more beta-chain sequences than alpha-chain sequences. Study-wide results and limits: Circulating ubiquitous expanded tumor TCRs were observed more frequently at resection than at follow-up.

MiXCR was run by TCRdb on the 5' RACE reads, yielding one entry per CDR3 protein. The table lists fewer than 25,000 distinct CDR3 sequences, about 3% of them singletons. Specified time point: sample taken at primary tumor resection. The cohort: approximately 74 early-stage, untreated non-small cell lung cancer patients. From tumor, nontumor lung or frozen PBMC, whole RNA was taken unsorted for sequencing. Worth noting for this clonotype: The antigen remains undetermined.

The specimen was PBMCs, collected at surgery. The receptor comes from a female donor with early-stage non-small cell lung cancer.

CDR3 in DNA: TGCGCCAGCAGCCAAGATTTACGGGGAGGATGGGAAACCCTCCACTTT. Protein: CASSQDLRGGWETLHF. This rearrangement joins TRBV4-1 to TRBJ1-6; no firm D call. With 0 bases removed from V and 14 bases from J, the gap between germline ends came to 20 bases. This CDR3 has 16 amino acids. Per germline, CDR1 MGHRA and CDR2 YSYEKL.